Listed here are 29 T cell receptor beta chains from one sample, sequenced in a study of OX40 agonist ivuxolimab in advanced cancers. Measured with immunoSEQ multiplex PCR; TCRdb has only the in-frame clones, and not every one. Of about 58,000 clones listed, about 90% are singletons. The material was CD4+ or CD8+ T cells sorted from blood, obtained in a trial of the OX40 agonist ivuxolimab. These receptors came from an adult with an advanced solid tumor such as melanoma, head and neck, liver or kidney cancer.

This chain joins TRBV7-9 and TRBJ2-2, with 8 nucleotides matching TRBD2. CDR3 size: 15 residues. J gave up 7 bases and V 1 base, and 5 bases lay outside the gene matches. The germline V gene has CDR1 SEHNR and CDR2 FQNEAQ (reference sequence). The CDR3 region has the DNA TGTGCCAGCAGCTTAGTGACGGGAGGGATCGGGGAGCTGTTTTTT. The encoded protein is CASSLVTGGIGELFF.

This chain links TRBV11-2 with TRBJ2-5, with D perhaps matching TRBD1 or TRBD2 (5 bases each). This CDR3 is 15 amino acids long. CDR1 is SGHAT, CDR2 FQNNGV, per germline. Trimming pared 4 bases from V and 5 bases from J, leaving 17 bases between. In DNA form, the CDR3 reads TGTGCCAGCAGCTCGGCCCCGGGACCGCGGGAGACCCAGTACTTC. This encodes CASSSAPGPRETQYF.

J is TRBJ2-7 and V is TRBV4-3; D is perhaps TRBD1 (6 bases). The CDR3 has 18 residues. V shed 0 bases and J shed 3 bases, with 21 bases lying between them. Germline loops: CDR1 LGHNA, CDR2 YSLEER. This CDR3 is CASSQDVSGHTIHYEQYF. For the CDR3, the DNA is TGCGCCAGCAGCCAAGACGTCTCGGGACACACGATACACTACGAGCAGTACTTC.

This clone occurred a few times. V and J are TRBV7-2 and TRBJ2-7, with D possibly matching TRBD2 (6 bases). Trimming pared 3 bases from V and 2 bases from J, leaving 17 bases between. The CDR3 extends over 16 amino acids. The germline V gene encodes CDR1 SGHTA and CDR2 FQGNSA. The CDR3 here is CASSLTIADLAYEQYF. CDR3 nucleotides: TGTGCCAGCAGCTTGACTATAGCGGATCTCGCCTACGAGCAGTACTTC. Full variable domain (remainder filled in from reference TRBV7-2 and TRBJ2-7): GAGVSQSPSNKVTEKGKDVELRCDPISGHTALYWYRQSLGQGLEFLIYFQGNSAPDKSGLPSDRFSAERTGGSVSTLTIQRTQQEDSAVYLCASSLTIADLAYEQYFGPGTRLTVT.

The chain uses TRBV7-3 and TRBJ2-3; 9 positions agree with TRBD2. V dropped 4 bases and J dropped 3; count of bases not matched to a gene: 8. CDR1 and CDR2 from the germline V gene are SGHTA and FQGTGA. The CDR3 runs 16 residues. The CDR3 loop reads CASSSSGGRGTDTQYF. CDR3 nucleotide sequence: TGTGCCAGCAGCTCTTCCGGCGGGAGGGGGACAGATACGCAGTATTTT. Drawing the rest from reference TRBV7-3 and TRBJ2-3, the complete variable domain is GAGVSQTPSNKVTEKGKYVELRCDPISGHTALYWYRQSLGQGPEFLIYFQGTGAADDSGLPNDRFFAVRPEGSVSTLKIQRTERGDSAVYLCASSSSGGRGTDTQYFGPGTRLTVL.

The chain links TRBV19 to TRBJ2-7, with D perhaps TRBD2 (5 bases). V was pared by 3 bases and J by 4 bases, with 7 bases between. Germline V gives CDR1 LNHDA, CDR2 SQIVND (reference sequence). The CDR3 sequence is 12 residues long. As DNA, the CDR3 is TGTGCCAGTAGTATCCGGGGTTACGAGCAGTACTTC. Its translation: CASSIRGYEQYF.

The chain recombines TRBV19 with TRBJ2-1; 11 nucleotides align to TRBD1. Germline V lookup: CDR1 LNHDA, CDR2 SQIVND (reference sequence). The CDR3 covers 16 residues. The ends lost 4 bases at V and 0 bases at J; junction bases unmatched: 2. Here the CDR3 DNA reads TGTGCCAGTAGTAGGGACAGGGGGAGCTCCTACAATGAGCAGTTCTTC. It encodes CASSRDRGSSYNEQFF.

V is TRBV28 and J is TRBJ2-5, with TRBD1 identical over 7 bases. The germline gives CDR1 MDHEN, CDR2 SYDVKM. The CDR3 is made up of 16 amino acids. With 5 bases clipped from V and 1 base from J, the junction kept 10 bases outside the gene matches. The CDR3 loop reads CASSIGDSPLQETQYF. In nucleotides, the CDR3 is TGTGCCAGCAGTATAGGGGACAGCCCCCTCCAAGAGACCCAGTACTTC.

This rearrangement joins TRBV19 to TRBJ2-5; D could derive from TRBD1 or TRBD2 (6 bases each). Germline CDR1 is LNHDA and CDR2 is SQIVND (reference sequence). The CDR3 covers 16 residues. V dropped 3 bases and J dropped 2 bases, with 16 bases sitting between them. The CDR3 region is CASSILTGAGQETQYF. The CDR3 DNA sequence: TGTGCCAGTAGTATTCTCACGGGGGCAGGTCAAGAGACCCAGTACTTC.

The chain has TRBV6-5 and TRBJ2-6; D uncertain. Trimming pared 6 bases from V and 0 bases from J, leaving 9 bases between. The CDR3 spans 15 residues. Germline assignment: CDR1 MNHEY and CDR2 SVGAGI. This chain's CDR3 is CASSPGSSGANVLTF. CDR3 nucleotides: TGTGCCAGCAGCCCCGGAAGCTCTGGGGCCAACGTCCTGACTTTC.

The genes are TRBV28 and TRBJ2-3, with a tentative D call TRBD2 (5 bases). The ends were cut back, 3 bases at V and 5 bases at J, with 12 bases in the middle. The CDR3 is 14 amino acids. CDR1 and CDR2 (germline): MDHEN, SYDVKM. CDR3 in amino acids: CASSLRGFLDTQYF. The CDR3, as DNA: TGTGCCAGCAGTTTGAGAGGGTTTCTAGATACGCAGTATTTT.

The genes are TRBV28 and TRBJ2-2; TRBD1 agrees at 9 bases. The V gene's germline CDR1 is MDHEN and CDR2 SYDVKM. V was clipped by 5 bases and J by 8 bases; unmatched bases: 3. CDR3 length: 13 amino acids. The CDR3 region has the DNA TGTGCCAGCAGTCCACAGGGGGCAGGGGAGCTGTTTTTT. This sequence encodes CASSPQGAGELFF.

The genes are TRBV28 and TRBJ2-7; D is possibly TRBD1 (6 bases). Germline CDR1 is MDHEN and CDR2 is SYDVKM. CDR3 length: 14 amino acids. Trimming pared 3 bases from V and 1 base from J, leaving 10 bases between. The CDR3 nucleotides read TGTGCCAGCAGTTTCAGGGGCCTTTCCTACGAGCAGTACTTC. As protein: CASSFRGLSYEQYF.

CDR3 loop: CASSYLAGVETQYF. CDR3 sequence (DNA): TGTGCCAGCAGTTACCTAGCGGGAGTAGAGACCCAGTACTTC. The V and J genes are TRBV6-5 and TRBJ2-5; 10 nucleotides align to TRBD2. Germline V lookup: CDR1 MNHEY, CDR2 SVGAGI. V trimming: 2 bases; J trimming: 4 bases; junction bases outside the gene matches: 1. The CDR3 totals 14 residues.

CDR3 loop: CASSLGTAGGGPQHF. CDR3 coding DNA: TGTGCCAGCAGCTTAGGGACGGCCGGGGGGGGGCCCCAGCATTTT. The V gene is TRBV7-2, the J gene TRBJ1-5; tentatively, D is TRBD1 (5 bases). The germline V gene encodes CDR1 SGHTA and CDR2 FQGNSA. Trimming took 1 base from V and 9 from J, leaving 16 bases between them. The CDR3 loop spans 15 amino acids.

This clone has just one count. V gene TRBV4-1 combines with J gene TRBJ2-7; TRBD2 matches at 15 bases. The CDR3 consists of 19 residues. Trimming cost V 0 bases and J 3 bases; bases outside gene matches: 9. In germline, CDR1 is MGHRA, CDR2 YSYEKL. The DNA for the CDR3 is TGCGCCAGCAGCCAAGACCCGGGACTAGCGGGAGGACGCTACTACGAGCAGTACTTC. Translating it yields CASSQDPGLAGGRYYEQYF.

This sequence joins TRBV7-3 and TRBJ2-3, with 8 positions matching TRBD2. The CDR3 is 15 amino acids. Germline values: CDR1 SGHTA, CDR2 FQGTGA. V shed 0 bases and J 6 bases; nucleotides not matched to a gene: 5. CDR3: CASSLTAGEADTQYF. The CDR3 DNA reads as TGTGCCAGCAGCTTAACAGCGGGAGAGGCGGATACGCAGTATTTT.

The CDR3 loop reads CASSVDPGGSYNEQFF. DNA for the CDR3: TGTGCCAGCAGCGTAGATCCGGGAGGAAGCTACAATGAGCAGTTCTTC. V gene TRBV9 combines with J gene TRBJ2-1, with 7 bases lining up with TRBD2. The CDR3 length is 16 residues. Trimming removed 0 bases from V and 3 bases from J; junction bases left unmatched: 6. Germline V CDR1 and CDR2: SGDLS, YYNGEE.

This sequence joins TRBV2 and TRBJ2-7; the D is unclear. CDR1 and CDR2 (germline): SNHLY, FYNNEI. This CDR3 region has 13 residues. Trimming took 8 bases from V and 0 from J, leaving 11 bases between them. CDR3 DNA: TGTGCCAGCCTACAGACGAACTCCTACGAGCAGTACTTC. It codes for CASLQTNSYEQYF.

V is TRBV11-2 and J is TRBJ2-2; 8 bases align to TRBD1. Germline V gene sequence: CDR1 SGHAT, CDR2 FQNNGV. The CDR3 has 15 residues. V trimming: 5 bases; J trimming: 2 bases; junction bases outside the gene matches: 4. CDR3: CASSGDRLNTGELFF. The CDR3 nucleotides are TGTGCCAGCAGCGGGGACAGGCTAAACACCGGGGAGCTGTTTTTT.

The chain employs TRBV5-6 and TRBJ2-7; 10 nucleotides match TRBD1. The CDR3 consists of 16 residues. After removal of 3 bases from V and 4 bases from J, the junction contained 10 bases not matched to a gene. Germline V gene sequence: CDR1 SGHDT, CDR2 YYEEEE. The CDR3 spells CASSSWTGTGVYEQYF. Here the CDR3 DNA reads TGTGCCAGCAGCTCCTGGACCGGGACAGGGGTATACGAGCAGTACTTC.

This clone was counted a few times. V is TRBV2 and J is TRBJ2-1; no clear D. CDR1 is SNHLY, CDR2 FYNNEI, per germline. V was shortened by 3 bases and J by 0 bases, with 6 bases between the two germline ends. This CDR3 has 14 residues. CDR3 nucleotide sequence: TGTGCCAGCAGTGAGCCAAGCTCCTACAATGAGCAGTTCTTC. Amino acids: CASSEPSSYNEQFF.

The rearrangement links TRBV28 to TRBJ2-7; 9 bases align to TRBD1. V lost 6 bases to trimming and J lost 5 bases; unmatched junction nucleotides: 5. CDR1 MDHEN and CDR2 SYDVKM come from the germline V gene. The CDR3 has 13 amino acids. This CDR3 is CASSYRGPNEQYF. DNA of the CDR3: TGTGCCAGCAGCTACAGGGGGCCAAACGAGCAGTACTTC.

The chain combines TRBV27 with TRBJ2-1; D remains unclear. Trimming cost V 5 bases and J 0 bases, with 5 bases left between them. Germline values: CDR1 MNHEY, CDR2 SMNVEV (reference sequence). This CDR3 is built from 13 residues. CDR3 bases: TGTGCCAGCAGTCGGAGCTCCTACAATGAGCAGTTCTTC. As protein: CASSRSSYNEQFF.

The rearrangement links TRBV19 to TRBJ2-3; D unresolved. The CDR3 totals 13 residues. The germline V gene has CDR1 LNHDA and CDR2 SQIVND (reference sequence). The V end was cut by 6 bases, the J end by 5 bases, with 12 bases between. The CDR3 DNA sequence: TGTGCCAGTAGAGGCCTTAGTGGAGATACGCAGTATTTT. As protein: CASRGLSGDTQYF.

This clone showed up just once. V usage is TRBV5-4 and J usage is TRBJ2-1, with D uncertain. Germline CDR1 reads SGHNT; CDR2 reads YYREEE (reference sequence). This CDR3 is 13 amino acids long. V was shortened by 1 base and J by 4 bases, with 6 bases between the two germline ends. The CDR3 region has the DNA TGTGCCAGCAGCTTGTATGGGTACAATGAGCAGTTCTTC. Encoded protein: CASSLYGYNEQFF.

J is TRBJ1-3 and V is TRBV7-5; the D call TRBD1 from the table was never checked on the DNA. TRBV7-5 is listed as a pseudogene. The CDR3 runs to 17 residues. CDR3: CARSFNRDRSYSNTIYF. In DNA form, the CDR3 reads TGTGCCAGAAGTTTCAATAGGGACAGGTCCTATTCGAACACCATATATTTT.

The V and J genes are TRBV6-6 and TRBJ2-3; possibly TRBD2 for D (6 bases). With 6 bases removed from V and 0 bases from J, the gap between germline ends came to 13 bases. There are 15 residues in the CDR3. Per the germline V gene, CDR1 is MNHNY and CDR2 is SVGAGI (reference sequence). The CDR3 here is CASRPLSGSTDTQYF. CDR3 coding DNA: TGTGCCAGCAGACCTCTCAGCGGGAGCACAGATACGCAGTATTTT.

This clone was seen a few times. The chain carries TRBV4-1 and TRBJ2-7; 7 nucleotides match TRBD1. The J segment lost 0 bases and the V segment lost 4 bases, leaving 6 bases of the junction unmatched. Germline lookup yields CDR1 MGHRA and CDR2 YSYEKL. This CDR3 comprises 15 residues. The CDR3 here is CASSRMTGSSYEQYF. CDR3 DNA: TGCGCCAGCAGCCGGATGACAGGGAGCTCCTACGAGCAGTACTTC.